The present TCR beta chain was sequenced within a study of human T cells and chemical hapten exposure. This clonotype has a handful of counts. Per germline, CDR1 MRHNA and CDR2 SNTAGT. This CDR3 has 14 amino acids. Trimming took 7 bases from V and 5 from J, leaving 15 bases between them. The time point was: patch test 1, 2 weeks after DPC sensitization. Treatment specified: therapeutic diphenylcyclopropenone sensitization with weekly scalp DPC. Each CDR3 protein is one row after TCRdb ran MiXCR on the RACE reads. The sample comprises around 110,000 distinct CDR3 sequences, around 10% of which are singletons, and more than 1.3% rests with the top ten.

The rearrangement uses TRBV6-4 and TRBJ1-5; perhaps TRBD1 as D (6 bases). The sequences come from whole blood, collected in connection with sensitization to the hapten diphenylcyclopropenone (DPC). This receptor was obtained from a woman between 50 and 59 years old with alopecia areata. Some clones in this sample may be carry-over from other donors' samples. CDR3 amino acids: CASIGGLGDQPQHF. As DNA, the CDR3 is TGTGCCAGCATCGGGGGCTTGGGCGATCAGCCCCAGCATTTT.